This T cell receptor (beta chain) was documented in a study of OX40 agonist ivuxolimab in advanced cancers. At the level of the study: Patients treated during dose escalation were battling hepatocellular carcinoma, melanoma, renal cell or head and neck cancer.

Concerning this clone: What it binds is unknown.

The V segment lost 2 bases and the J segment 2 bases; nucleotides outside the gene matches: 7. Germline values: CDR1 MNHNS, CDR2 SASEGT. The CDR3 loop spans 16 amino acids. The data were produced by immunoSEQ multiplex PCR, yet TCRdb's version contains in-frame clones alone and is incomplete. Of about 21,000 clones listed, under 90% are singletons. Overall study findings and caveats: On average, CD8+ T cells showed a greater number of expanded clones than CD4+. Dose levels from 0.1 to 3.0 mg/kg saw CD4+ and CD8+ blood T cells expand clonally by week 6. The specificity for antigen of the expanded peripheral T cells was not determined.

The source was CD4+ or CD8+ T cells sorted from blood, collected in a trial of the OX40 agonist ivuxolimab. The source of this sequence is an adult with an advanced solid tumor such as melanoma, head and neck, liver or kidney cancer. The rearrangement uses TRBV6-1 and TRBJ1-2; TRBD1 agrees at 8 bases. CDR3 in DNA: TGTGCCAGCAGTGAATTGGGGACAGGCGCCAACTATGGCTACACCTTC. Protein sequence: CASSELGTGANYGYTF.